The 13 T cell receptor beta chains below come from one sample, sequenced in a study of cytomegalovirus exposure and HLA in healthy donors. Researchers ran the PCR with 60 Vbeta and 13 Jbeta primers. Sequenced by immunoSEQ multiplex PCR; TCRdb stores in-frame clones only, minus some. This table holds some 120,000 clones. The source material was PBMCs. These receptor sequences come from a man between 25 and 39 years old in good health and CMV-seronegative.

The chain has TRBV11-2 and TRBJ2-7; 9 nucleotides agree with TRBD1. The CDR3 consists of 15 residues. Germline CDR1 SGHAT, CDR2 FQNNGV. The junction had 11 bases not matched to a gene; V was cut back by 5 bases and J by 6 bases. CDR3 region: CASSLGQGRLVEQYF. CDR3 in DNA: TGTGCCAGCAGCCTAGGACAGGGGAGATTAGTCGAGCAGTACTTC.

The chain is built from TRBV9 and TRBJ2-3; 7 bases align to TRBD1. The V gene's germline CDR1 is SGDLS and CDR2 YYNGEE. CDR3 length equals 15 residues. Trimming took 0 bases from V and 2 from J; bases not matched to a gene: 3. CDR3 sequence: CASSVEGAVTDTQYF. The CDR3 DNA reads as TGTGCCAGCAGCGTAGAGGGGGCAGTCACAGATACGCAGTATTTT.

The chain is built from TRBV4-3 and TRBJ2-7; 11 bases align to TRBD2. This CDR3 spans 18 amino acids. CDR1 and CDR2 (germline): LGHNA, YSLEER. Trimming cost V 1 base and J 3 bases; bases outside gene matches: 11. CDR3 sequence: CASSQGYGTSGTLYEQYF. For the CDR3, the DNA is TGCGCCAGCAGCCAAGGTTATGGGACTAGCGGAACCCTCTACGAGCAGTACTTC.

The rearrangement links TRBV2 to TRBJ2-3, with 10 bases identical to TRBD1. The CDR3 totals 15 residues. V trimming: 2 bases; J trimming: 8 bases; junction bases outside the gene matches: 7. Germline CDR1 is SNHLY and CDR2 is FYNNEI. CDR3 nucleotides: TGTGCCAGCAGTGAAACCGGGACAGGGGAAGGTACGCAGTATTTT. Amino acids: CASSETGTGEGTQYF.

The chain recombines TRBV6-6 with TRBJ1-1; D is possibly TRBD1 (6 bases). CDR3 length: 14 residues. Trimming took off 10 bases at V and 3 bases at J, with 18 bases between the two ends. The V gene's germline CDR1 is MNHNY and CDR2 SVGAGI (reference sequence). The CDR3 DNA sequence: TGTGCCACCGGAGATGGGACATACGACACTGAAGCTTTCTTT. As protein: CATGDGTYDTEAFF.

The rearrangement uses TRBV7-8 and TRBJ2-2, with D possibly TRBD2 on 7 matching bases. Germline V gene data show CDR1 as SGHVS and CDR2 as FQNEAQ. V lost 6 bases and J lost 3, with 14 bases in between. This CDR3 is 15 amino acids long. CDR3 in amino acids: CASRGRGLDTGELFF. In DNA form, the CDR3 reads TGTGCCAGCAGGGGGCGGGGGCTAGACACCGGGGAGCTGTTTTTT.

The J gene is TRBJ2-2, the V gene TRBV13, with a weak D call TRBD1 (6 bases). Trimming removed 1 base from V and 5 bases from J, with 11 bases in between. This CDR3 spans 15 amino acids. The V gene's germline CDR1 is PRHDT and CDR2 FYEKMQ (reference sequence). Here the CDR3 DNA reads TGTGCCAGCAGCTTAGCAGGGGTGAATACCGGGGAGCTGTTTTTT. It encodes CASSLAGVNTGELFF.

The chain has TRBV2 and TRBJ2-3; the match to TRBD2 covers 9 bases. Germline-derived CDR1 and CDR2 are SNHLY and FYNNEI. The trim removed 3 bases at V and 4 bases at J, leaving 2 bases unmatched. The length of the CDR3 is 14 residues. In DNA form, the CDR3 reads TGTGCCAGCAGTGACGCTAGCGGGGCAGATACGCAGTATTTT. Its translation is CASSDASGADTQYF.

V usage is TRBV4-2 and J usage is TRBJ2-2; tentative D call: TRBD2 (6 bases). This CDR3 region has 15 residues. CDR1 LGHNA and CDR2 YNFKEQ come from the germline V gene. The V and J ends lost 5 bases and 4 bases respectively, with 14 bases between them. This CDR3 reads CASSTGTGFTGELFF. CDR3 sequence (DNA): TGTGCCAGCAGCACCGGGACTGGCTTCACCGGGGAGCTGTTTTTT.

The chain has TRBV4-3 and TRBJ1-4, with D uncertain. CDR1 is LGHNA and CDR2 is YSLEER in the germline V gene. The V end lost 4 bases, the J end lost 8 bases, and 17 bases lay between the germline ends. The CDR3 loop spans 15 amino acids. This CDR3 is CASSPGRVDWEKLFF. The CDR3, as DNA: TGCGCCAGCAGCCCCGGGAGGGTAGATTGGGAAAAACTGTTTTTT.

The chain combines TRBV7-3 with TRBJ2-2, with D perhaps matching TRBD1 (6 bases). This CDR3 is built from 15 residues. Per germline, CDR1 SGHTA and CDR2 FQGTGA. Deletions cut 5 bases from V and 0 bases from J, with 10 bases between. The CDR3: CASSRDTSNTGELFF. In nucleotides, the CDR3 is TGTGCCAGCAGCCGGGACACTTCGAACACCGGGGAGCTGTTTTTT.

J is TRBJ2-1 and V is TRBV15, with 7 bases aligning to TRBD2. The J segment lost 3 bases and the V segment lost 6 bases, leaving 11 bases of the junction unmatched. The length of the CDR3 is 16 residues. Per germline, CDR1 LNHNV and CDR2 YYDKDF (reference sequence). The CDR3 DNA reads TGTGCCACCAGTCTGTTAGGGACTACACACTACAATGAGCAGTTCTTC. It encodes CATSLLGTTHYNEQFF. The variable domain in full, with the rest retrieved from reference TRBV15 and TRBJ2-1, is DAMVIQNPRYQVTQFGKPVTLSCSQTLNHNVMYWYQQKSSQAPKLLFHYYDKDFNNEADTPDNFQSRRPNTSFCFLDIRSPGLGDTAMYLCATSLLGTTHYNEQFFGPGTRLTVL.

CDR3 DNA sequence: TGTGCCAGCAGCCATCCGGGACAGCCATACAATGAGCAGTTCTTC. Encoded protein: CASSHPGQPYNEQFF. The V and J genes are TRBV4-2 and TRBJ2-1; 7 bases are shared with TRBD1. V shed 3 bases, J shed 4 bases, and the junction held 6 bases outside the gene matches. CDR1 and CDR2 from the germline V gene are LGHNA and YNFKEQ. CDR3 length: 15 amino acids.